This passage covers 13 T cell receptor beta chains from one sample sequenced in a study of blood T cell repertoires in COVID-19. TCRdb's copy holds only in-frame clones and misses some; the assay was immunoSEQ multiplex PCR. The sample includes about 140,000 clones, over 60% seen only once; the top ten take roughly 14%. Sequenced material: peripheral blood. These receptors were obtained from an older man with acute or convalescent COVID-19.

The V call is TRBV7-9, the J call TRBJ1-4, with D tentatively TRBD1 (6 bases). The CDR3 spans 15 residues. V lost 5 bases and J 3 bases, leaving 13 bases between the germline ends. Per germline, CDR1 SEHNR and CDR2 FQNEAQ (reference sequence). The CDR3 DNA sequence: TGTGCCAGCAGCCCCCGAGGGGGTGCTAATGAAAAACTGTTTTTT. As protein: CASSPRGGANEKLFF.

This chain connects TRBV6-4 to TRBJ2-3; 9 bases agree with TRBD1. Losses at the gene ends were 2 bases for V and 1 base for J; bases not matched to a gene: 1. The CDR3 consists of 15 residues. Germline V gene data show CDR1 as MRHNA and CDR2 as SNTAGT. CDR3: CASSDTGGGTDTQYF. The CDR3 DNA reads TGTGCCAGCAGTGACACAGGGGGCGGCACAGATACGCAGTATTTT.

The table lists this clone with a few counts. This chain joins TRBV5-5 and TRBJ2-1, with 8 bases identical to TRBD1. This CDR3 contains 14 residues. Per the germline V gene, CDR1 is SGHKS and CDR2 is YYEKEE (reference sequence). V lost 4 bases to trimming and J lost 8 bases; unmatched junction nucleotides: 8. The CDR3 region is CASSIGQGVYEQFF. In nucleotides, the CDR3 is TGTGCCAGCAGCATTGGACAGGGAGTGTATGAGCAGTTCTTC. Using reference TRBV5-5 and TRBJ2-1 for the parts outside the CDR3, the full variable domain is DAGVTQSPTHLIKTRGQQVTLRCSPISGHKSVSWYQQVLGQGPQFIFQYYEKEERGRGNFPDRFSARQFPNYSSELNVNALLLGDSALYLCASSIGQGVYEQFFGPGTRLTVL.

The chain carries TRBV14 and TRBJ1-2; possible D gene TRBD1, 5 bases. Germline lookup yields CDR1 SGHDN and CDR2 FVKESK. The CDR3 consists of 17 residues. Trimming took off 4 bases at V and 0 bases at J, with 18 bases between the two ends. CDR3 bases: TGTGCCAGCAGCCCCATCTCCGGGGGTAAGGCTAACTATGGCTACACCTTC. Amino acids: CASSPISGGKANYGYTF.

The chain employs TRBV19 and TRBJ1-1; 7 bases agree with TRBD1. The V gene's germline CDR1 is LNHDA and CDR2 SQIVND (reference sequence). V was pared by 7 bases and J by 1 base, with 12 bases of the junction left unmatched. The CDR3 consists of 16 residues. The CDR3 protein is CASTSQGGRGNTEAFF. For the CDR3, the DNA is TGTGCCAGTACCTCTCAAGGGGGCCGCGGGAACACTGAAGCTTTCTTT.

The chain joins TRBV25-1 to TRBJ1-6; D not certain. The CDR3 has 17 amino acids. Trimming cost V 5 bases and J 0 bases, with 14 bases left between them. In germline, CDR1 is MGHDK, CDR2 SYGVNS. The CDR3 region is CASSPKPTSSYNSPLHF. The CDR3 nucleotides are TGTGCCAGCAGTCCTAAACCCACTAGCTCCTATAATTCACCCCTCCACTTT. Based on the CDR3 plus reference TRBV25-1 and TRBJ1-6, the full variable domain is EADIYQTPRYLVIGTGKKITLECSQTMGHDKMYWYQQDPGMELHLIHYSYGVNSTEKGDLSSESTVSRIRTEHFPLTLESARPSHTSQYLCASSPKPTSSYNSPLHFGNGTRLTVT.

The V gene is TRBV3-1 (or the pseudogene TRBV3-2), the J gene TRBJ2-7; 10 nucleotides match TRBD1. Trimming at V came to 3 bases and at J to 5 bases, leaving 4 bases not matched to a gene. The CDR3 loop spans 14 amino acids. CDR1 is LGHDT and CDR2 is YNNKEL in the germline V gene (reference sequence). As DNA, the CDR3 is TGTGCCAGCAGCCACCGGGACAGGGGCCACGAGCAGTACTTC. Translating gives CASSHRDRGHEQYF.

The genes are TRBV9 and TRBJ1-1; D unresolved. V was pared by 1 base and J by 4 bases, with 11 bases between. CDR1 is SGDLS, CDR2 YYNGEE, per germline. CDR3 length: 14 residues. This CDR3 reads CASSVTLGSTEAFF. The CDR3 DNA follows: TGTGCCAGCAGCGTAACCCTCGGGTCCACTGAAGCTTTCTTT. The full variable domain, in which reference TRBV9 and TRBJ1-1 provide the parts outside the CDR3, is DSGVTQTPKHLITATGQRVTLRCSPRSGDLSVYWYQQSLDQGLQFLIQYYNGEERAKGNILERFSAQQFPDLHSELNLSSLELGDSALYFCASSVTLGSTEAFFGQGTRLTVV.

V gene TRBV11-3 combines with J gene TRBJ1-5; the D is unclear. Deletions cut 0 bases from V and 8 bases from J, with 17 bases between. The germline V gene has CDR1 SGHNT and CDR2 YENEEA. CDR3 length: 16 residues. The CDR3 bases are TGTGCCAGCAGCTTAGATCACGCAGTTCGGGTCGAGCCCCAGCATTTT. Translated: CASSLDHAVRVEPQHF.

Worth noting for this clone: The junction differs from germline at one of its ends, possibly a read error. This chain links TRBV7-7 with TRBJ2-5; D is ambiguous. CDR1 and CDR2 (germline): SSHAT, FNYEAQ (reference sequence). The CDR3 length is 14 residues. The CDR3 sequence: CASSQMPWAETQYF. The DNA for the CDR3 is TGTGCTAGCAGCCAGATGCCCTGGGCAGAGACCCAGTACTTC.

The chain links TRBV6-5 to TRBJ2-2; D is uncertain. The CDR3 is made up of 13 amino acids. CDR1 MNHEY and CDR2 SVGAGI come from the germline V gene. Between the trimmed V and J ends, which lost 4 bases and 6 bases, there was a span of 9 bases. In DNA form, the CDR3 reads TGTGCCAGCAGTTCTCAGCGCGCCGGGGAGCTGTTTTTT. Translation gives CASSSQRAGELFF.

The chain employs TRBV4-1 and TRBJ1-5; D not resolved. Looked up from germline, CDR1 is MGHRA and CDR2 is YSYEKL. The CDR3 runs 17 residues. The V and J ends lost 3 bases and 4 bases respectively, with 19 bases between them. The CDR3 sequence is CASSQSRLSFGNQPQHF. Written as DNA, the CDR3 is TGCGCCAGCAGCCAGAGTCGTTTGTCGTTTGGTAATCAGCCCCAGCATTTT.

The chain combines TRBV11-2 with TRBJ1-1, with D hard to call. CDR1 and CDR2 (germline): SGHAT, FQNNGV. Between the trimmed V and J ends, which lost 0 bases and 6 bases, there was a span of 11 bases. This CDR3 region has 14 residues. The CDR3 region is CASSLEVVRAEAFF. The DNA of the CDR3 is TGTGCCAGCAGCTTAGAGGTAGTAAGAGCTGAAGCTTTCTTT.